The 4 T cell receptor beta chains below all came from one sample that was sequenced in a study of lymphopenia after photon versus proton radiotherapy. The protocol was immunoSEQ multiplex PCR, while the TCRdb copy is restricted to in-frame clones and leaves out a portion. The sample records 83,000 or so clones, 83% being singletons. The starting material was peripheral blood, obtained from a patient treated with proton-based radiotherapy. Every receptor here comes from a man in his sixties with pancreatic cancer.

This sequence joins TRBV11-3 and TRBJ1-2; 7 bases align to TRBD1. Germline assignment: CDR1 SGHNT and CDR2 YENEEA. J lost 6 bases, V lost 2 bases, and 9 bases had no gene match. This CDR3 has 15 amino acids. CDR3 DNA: TGTGCCAGCAGCTTATTCCCCGGGACAGACAATGGCTACACCTTC. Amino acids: CASSLFPGTDNGYTF. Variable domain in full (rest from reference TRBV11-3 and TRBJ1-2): EAGVVQSPRYKIIEKKQPVAFWCNPISGHNTLYWYLQNLGQGPELLIRYENEEAVDDSQLPKDRFSAERLKGVDSTLKIQPAELGDSAVYLCASSLFPGTDNGYTFGSGTRLTVV.

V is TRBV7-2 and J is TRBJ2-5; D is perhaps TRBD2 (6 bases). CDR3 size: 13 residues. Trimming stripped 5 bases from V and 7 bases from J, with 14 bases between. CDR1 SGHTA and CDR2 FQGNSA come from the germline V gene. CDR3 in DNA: TGTGCCAGCAGCCGATGGGACGGGGGGACCCAGTACTTC. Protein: CASSRWDGGTQYF.

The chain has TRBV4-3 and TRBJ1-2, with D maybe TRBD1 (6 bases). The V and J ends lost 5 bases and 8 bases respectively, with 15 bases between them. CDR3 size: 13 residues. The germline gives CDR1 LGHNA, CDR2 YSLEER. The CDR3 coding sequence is TGCGCCAGCAGCGCAGGGGTCGGGTTCGGCTACACCTTC. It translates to CASSAGVGFGYTF.

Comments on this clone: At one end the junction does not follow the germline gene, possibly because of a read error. CDR3 nucleotide sequence: TGTGCTAGCAGCAAGACAGGGGATGGAGAGACCCAGTACTTC. Translated, it gives CASSKTGDGETQYF. The rearrangement joins TRBV7-7 to TRBJ2-5; 8 bases fit TRBD1. This CDR3 spans 14 amino acids. Germline V CDR1 and CDR2: SSHAT, FNYEAQ (reference sequence).